This T cell receptor (beta chain) comes out of a study of CD8+CD57+ T cells in acquired aplastic anemia. A few counts support this clonotype. The CDR3 has 12 amino acids. The germline V gene has CDR1 SGHRS and CDR2 YFSETQ. V shed 0 bases and J shed 8 bases, with 6 bases lying between them. The template used for profiling TCR beta VDJ and CDR3 was genomic DNA. In TCRdb, the reads were re-called with MiXCR into one record per CDR3 protein. The top ten hold about 50% of the sample, which has approximately 150,000 distinct CDR3 sequences, about two thirds seen once. Previously, flow cytometry had revealed CD8+CD57+ cell expansion in the patients chosen for sequencing.

This TCR was recovered from a human donor with aplastic anemia. The chain combines TRBV5-1 with TRBJ2-1, with unresolved D. Sequenced input: sorted CD4+, CD8+, or CD8+CD57+ T cells (not recorded which) from PBMCs. CDR3 nucleotide sequence: TGCGCCAGCAGCTTGGAGATCGATGAGCAGTTCTTC. Protein product: CASSLEIDEQFF.